The rows below give T cell receptor beta chains drawn from one sample of a study of T cell responses to AZD1222 COVID-19 vaccine. This table comes from immunoSEQ multiplex PCR, and its TCRdb copy is limited to in-frame clones, with some not included. The sample includes 150,000 or so clones, around 92% of them seen just once. Sequenced here: peripheral blood, sampled on day 0 of AZD1222 vaccination. These receptor sequences come from an adult in good health. CDR3s include the opening cysteine and the closing phenylalanine or tryptophan. A D gene is named only where the DNA matches it firmly. Expanded clones get a size class; other rows say once, few or many, or leave the size out.

v_call	j_call	d_call	clone_size	cdr3_length	cdr3_aa	cdr3_nt
TRBV3-1/TRBV3-2	TRBJ2-5	NA	once	15	CASSLGIPTGETQYF	TGTGCCAGCAGCCTGGGGATTCCTACGGGGGAGACCCAGTACTTC
TRBV6-5	TRBJ2-4	TRBD1	NA	15	CASRGDRVGKNIQYF	TGTGCCAGCAGGGGGGACAGGGTTGGTAAAAACATTCAGTACTTC
TRBV4-1	TRBJ2-1	TRBD2	once	15	CASSPGLARYNEQFF	TGCGCCAGCAGCCCCGGACTAGCTCGCTACAATGAGCAGTTCTTC
TRBV7-9	TRBJ2-7	NA	once	14	CASSRGESSYEQYF	TGTGCCAGCAGCCGAGGGGAAAGCTCCTACGAGCAGTACTTC
TRBV7-9	TRBJ1-1	NA	NA	15	CASSLAGRKNVEAFF	TGTGCCAGCAGCTTAGCAGGCAGAAAGAACGTCGAAGCTTTCTTT
TRBV7-2	TRBJ2-7	NA	NA	14	CASSLDDTYYEQYF	TGTGCCAGCAGCTTAGATGACACCTATTACGAGCAGTACTTC
TRBV5-5	TRBJ1-5	TRBD1	NA	15	CASSLAGDSHQPQHF	TGTGCCAGCAGCTTGGCCGGGGACAGTCATCAGCCCCAGCATTTT
TRBV6-5	TRBJ2-3	NA	NA	11	CAGGTTDTQYF	TGTGCCGGGGGAACCACAGATACGCAGTATTTT
TRBV3-1/TRBV3-2	TRBJ1-2	TRBD1	NA	13	CASSLGQSYGHTF	TGTGCCAGCAGCCTGGGACAGTCCTATGGCCACACCTTC
TRBV27	TRBJ1-2	NA	NA	12	CASGEGNYGYTF	TGTGCCAGCGGGGAGGGTAACTATGGCTACACCTTC